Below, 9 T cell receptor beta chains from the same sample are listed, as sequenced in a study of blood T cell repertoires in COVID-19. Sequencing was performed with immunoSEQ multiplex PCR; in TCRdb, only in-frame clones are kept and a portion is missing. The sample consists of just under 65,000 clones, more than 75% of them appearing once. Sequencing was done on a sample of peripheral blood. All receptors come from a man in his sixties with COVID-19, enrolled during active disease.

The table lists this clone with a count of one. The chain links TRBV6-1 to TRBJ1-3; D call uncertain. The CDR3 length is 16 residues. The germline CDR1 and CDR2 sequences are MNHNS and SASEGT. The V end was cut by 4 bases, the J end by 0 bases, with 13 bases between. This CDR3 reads CASSVADTLSGNTIYF. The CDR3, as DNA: TGTGCCAGCAGTGTCGCAGACACCCTCTCTGGAAACACCATATATTTT.

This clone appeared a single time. The chain's CDR3 is CASSIWSSGGRDTQYF. CDR3 bases: TGTGCCAGTAGTATCTGGTCTAGCGGGGGGAGAGATACGCAGTATTTT. The chain links TRBV19 to TRBJ2-3; 11 bases line up with TRBD2. The junction had 7 bases not matched to a gene; V was cut back by 3 bases and J by 5 bases. Germline V gene data show CDR1 as LNHDA and CDR2 as SQIVND (reference sequence). This CDR3 comprises 16 residues.

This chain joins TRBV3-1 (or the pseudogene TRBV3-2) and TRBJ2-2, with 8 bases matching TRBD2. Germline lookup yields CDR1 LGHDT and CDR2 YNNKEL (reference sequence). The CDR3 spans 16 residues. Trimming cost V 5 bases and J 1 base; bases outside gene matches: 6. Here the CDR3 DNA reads TGTGCCAGCAGCTCCCGGGAGGGTGAGAACACCGGGGAGCTGTTTTTT. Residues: CASSSREGENTGELFF.

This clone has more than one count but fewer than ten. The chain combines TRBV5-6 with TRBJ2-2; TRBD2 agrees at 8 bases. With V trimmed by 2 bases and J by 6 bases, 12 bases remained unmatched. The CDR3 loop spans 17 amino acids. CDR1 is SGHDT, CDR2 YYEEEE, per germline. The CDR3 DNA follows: TGTGCCAGCAGCTTTTCCTCGGGACTAGTTTATGCCGGGGAGCTGTTTTTT. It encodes CASSFSSGLVYAGELFF. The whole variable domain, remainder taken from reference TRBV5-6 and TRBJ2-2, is DAGVTQSPTHLIKTRGQQVTLRCSPKSGHDTVSWYQQALGQGPQFIFQYYEEEERQRGNFPDRFSGHQFPNYSSELNVNALLLGDSALYLCASSFSSGLVYAGELFFGEGSRLTVL.

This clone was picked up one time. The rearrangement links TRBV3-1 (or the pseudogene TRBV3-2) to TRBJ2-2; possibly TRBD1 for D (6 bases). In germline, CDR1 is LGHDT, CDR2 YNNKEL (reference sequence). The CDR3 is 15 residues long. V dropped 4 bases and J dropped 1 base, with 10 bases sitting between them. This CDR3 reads CASSPETGNTGELFF. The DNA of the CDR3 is TGTGCCAGCAGCCCCGAGACAGGGAACACCGGGGAGCTGTTTTTT.

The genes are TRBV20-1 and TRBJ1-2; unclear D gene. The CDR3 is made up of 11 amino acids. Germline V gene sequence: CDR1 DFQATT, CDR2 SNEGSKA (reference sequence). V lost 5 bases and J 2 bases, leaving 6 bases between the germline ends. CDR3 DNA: TGCAGTGCTGAGGAGAACTATGGCTACACCTTC. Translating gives CSAEENYGYTF.

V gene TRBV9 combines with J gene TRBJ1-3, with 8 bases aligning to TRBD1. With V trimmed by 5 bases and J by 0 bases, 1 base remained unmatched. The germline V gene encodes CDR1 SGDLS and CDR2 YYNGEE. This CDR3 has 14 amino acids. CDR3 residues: CASSGTGSGNTIYF. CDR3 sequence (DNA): TGTGCCAGCAGTGGGACAGGCTCTGGAAACACCATATATTTT.

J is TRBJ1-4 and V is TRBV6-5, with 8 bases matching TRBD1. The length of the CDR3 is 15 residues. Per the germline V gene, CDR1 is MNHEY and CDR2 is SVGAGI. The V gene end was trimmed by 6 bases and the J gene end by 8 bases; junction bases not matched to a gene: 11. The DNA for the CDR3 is TGTGCCAGCAGAAGTACCGGGACAGGTCGGGAAAAACTGTTTTTT. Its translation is CASRSTGTGREKLFF.

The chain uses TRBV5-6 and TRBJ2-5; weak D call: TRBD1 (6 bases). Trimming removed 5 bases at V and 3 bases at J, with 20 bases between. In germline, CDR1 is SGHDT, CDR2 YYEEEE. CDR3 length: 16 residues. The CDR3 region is CASRARRDKGEETQYF. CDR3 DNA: TGTGCCAGCAGAGCCCGCCGGGACAAAGGAGAAGAGACCCAGTACTTC.